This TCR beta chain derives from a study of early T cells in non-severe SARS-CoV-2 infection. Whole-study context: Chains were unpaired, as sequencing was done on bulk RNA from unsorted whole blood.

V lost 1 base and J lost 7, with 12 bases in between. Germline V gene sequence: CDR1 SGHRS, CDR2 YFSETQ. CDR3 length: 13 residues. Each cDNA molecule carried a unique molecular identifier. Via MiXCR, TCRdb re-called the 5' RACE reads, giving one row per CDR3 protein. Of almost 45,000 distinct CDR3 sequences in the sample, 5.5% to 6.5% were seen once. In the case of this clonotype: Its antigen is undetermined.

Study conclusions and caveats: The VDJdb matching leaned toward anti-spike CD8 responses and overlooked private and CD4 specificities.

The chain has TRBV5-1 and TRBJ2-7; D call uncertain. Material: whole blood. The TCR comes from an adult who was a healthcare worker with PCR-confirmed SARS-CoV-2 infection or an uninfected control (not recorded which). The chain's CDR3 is CASSLTQAGEQYF. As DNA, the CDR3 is TGCGCCAGCAGCTTGACGCAGGCCGGAGAGCAGTACTTC.